This entry concerns a single T cell receptor beta chain. No antigen is known for it. Per-base quality was not reported, and no clone a single base away is much larger than it. Using the deep immunoSEQ assay, multiplex PCR amplified TCR CDR3 regions from genomic DNA. Extracted genomic DNA from each cell subset was distributed evenly across all wells of several immunoSEQ 96-well plates, and each plate was treated as a replicate. Each replicate PCR for sorted subsets received around 210 ng genomic DNA, equal to about 30,000 T cell genomes. The purified libraries were quantified using a Qubit 3.0 fluorometer, sized with a Bioanalyzer 2100, and then quantified again using the KAPA Library Quantification kit. Every immunoSEQ 96-well plate was sequenced on a dedicated single-read 150-cycle Illumina NextSeq 550 flow cell. The original pipeline was this. Because the immunoSEQ output included only junctional sequences and no quality scores, the filtering could not be the same as the filtering used for full-length reads. To assign V/J genes and CDR3, sequences were annotated using PyIR, a Python wrapper for IgBLAST v1.9, with IMGT germline references. Any read was removed if the V/J assignment was weak (E-value above 1e-6), the CDR3 was missing, or the read contained stop codons, out-of-frame junctions, or ambiguous translated residues. V3J clonotypes were defined by identical inferred V gene, J gene, and CDR3 amino acid sequence. Percentage overlap between repertoires was calculated by dividing the number of shared unique clonotypes by the size of the smaller repertoire. RTK rarefaction, the Chao1 estimator, and Recon v2.1 estimates of unobserved clonotypes were used to assess repertoire richness. For all TCRbeta clonotypes obtained by the gDNA method from a handful of donors, generation probabilities were computed with OLGA. Imported from immuneACCESS, the table was reduced by TCRdb to in-frame sequences with V and J called. These copies leave out some clones; in studies compared against another copy, an unresolved V gene accounts for under half, and the cause of the remainder is not known. That table supplies the V and J calls and clone size; D and trimming were determined from the DNA. For this sample there are millions of clones; approximately 90% appear just once. Under 0.15% of the sample belongs to the ten largest clones.

CDR1 and CDR2 (ENHRY, SYGVKD) derive from the germline V gene. Cut back by 0 bases and 0 bases, the V and J ends lie 10 bases apart. From the cysteine through the phenylalanine, the CDR3 covers 16 amino acids. This entry keeps only the CDR3 DNA: 48 bases, framed from base 1. The sample belongs to a study of shared clonotypes between healthy human individuals (dated by TCRdb to 2018 to 2020). For context, the study as a whole: Three men and a couple of women, aged 18 to 49 years, made up the cohort. For each donor, CD4 naive and CD4 memory were each run on three plates, CD8 naive on two plates, and CD8 memory on one plate. To estimate repertoire size and how much clonotypes are shared between individuals, the study performed deep sequencing of blood TCR repertoires from roughly five healthy adults. Different laboratories and diverse techniques were used to prepare libraries and sequence TCR repertoires, to increase sequencing depth and limit assay-specific biases. Per donor, leukapheresis produced somewhere between about 0.85 and 8.9 billion PBMCs.

General conclusions and limits of the study: Clonotypes shared by all four sorted-subset donors showed higher generation probabilities than non-shared clonotypes. The small number of donors limited the genetic and exposure-history diversity represented. Pairwise subsampling indicated that sequencing depth was expected to affect the degree of clonotype sharing among donors. Sharing across a few donors was observed for roughly 5.4% of naive CD4, over 3% of naive CD8, around 2.5% of memory CD4, and about 0.4% of memory CD8 clonotypes. Rarefaction of sorted-subset datasets indicated incomplete sequencing despite the large sequencing depth. Naive subsets generally had larger estimated clonotype richness than memory subsets did. Sampling was restricted to blood, and TCR repertoires in tissue are likely to differ from TCR repertoires in blood.

The donors were healthy, HIV-negative adults who had no recently reported acute infections or vaccinations. Every donor was a Caucasian adult residing in Nashville, Tennessee, USA. Magnetic negative selection was used to enrich CD4+ T cells, after which naive cells were positively selected on CD45RA and the negative fraction became the memory subset. After blood collection by leukapheresis, PBMCs were isolated using Ficoll-Histopaque density gradient centrifugation and then cryopreserved in the vapor phase of liquid nitrogen. Analytical flow cytometry was used to check the purity and quantity of each magnetically sorted T cell population. Each sorted fraction had its genomic DNA isolated and then quantified by UV absorbance on a Nanodrop 2000c.

Sequencing was performed on naive CD4+ T cells sorted from blood. The cell subset or site tag for this specimen amounts to: CD45RA+ positively selected. The chain couples TRBV10-3 to TRBJ2-3; TRBD2 could be the D gene, as 5 bases match. This sequence originates from a man younger than 30 in good health. This receptor carries the CDR3 CAISESEGLSTDTQYF. In nucleotide form, the sequence is TGTGCCATCAGTGAGTCTGAGGGCCTTAGCACAGATACGCAGTATTTT.